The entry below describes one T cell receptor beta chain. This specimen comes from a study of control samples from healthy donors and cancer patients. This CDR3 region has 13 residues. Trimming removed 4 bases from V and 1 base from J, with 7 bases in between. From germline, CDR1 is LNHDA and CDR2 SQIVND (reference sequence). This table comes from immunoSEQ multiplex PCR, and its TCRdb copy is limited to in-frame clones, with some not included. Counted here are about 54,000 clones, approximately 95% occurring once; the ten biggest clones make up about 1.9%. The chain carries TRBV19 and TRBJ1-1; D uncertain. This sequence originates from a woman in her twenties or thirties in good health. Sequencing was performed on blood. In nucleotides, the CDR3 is TGTGCCAGTAGTAGAATTTCGAACACTGAAGCTTTCTTT. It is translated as CASSRISNTEAFF. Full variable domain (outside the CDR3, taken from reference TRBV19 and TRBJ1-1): DGGITQSPKYLFRKEGQNVTLSCEQNLNHDAMYWYRQDPGQGLRLIYYSQIVNDFQKGDIAEGYSVSREKKESFPLTVTSAQKNPTAFYLCASSRISNTEAFFGQGTRLTVV.